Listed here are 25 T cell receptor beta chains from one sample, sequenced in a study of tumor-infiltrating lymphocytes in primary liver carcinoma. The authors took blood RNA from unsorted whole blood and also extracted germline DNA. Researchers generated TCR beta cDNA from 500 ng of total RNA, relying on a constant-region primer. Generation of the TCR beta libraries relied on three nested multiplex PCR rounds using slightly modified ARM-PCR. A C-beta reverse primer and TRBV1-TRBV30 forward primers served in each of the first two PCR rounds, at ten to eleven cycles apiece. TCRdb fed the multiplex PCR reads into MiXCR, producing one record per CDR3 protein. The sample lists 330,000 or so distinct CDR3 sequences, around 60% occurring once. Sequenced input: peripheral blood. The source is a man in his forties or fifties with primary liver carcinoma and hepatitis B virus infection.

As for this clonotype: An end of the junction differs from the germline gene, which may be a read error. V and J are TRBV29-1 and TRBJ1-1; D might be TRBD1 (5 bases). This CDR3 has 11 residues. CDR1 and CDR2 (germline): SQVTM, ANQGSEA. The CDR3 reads CNVAAGPQAVF. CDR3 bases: TGCAACGTTGCAGCGGGGCCCCAAGCTGTCTTT.

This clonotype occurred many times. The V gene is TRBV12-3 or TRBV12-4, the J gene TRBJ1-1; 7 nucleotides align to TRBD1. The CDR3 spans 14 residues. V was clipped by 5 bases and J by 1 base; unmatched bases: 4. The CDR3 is CASSHRDRNTEAFF. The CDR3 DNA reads TGTGCCAGCAGTCACCGGGACAGGAACACTGAAGCTTTCTTT.

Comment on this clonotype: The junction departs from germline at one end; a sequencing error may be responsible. CDR3: CAGSFATRLFF. In nucleotides, the CDR3 is TGTGCCGGCAGTTTCGCTACGAGGCTGTTTTTT. The chain links TRBV12-3 or TRBV12-4 to TRBJ2-2, with D unresolved. CDR3 length equals 11 residues.

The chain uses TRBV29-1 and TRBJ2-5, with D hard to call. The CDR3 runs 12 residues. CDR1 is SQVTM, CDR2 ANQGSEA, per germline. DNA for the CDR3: TGCAATGGAATTGGTCTTCAAGAGACCCAGTACTTC. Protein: CNGIGLQETQYF.

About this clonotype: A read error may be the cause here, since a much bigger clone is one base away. CDR3: CTSSLIAEGTDTQYF. CDR3 bases: TGCACCAGCAGCCTCATAGCGGAGGGCACAGATACGCAGTATTTT. The chain joins TRBV4-3 to TRBJ2-3; weak D call: TRBD2 (6 bases). Germline-derived CDR1 and CDR2 are LGHNA and YSLEER. This CDR3 spans 15 amino acids.

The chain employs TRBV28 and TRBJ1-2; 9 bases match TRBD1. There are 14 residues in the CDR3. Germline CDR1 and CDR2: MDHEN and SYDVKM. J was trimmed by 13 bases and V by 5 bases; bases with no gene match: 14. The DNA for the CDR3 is TGTGCCAGCAGTCCGAAGCGACCGGGACAGGGAGGCACCTTC. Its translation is CASSPKRPGQGGTF.

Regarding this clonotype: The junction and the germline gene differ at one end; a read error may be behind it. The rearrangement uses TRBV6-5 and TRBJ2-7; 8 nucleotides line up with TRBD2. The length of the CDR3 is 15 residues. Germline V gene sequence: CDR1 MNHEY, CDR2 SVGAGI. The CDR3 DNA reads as TGTGCCAGCAGGCCGTGGGATAGCGGGACCTACCAGCAGTACTTC. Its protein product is CASRPWDSGTYQQYF.

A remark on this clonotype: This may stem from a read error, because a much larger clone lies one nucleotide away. The CDR3 spells CASSRAWGEYEQYF. DNA of the CDR3: TGTGCCAGCAGTCGCGCGTGGGGGGAGTACGAGCAGTACTTC. The rearrangement links TRBV12-3 or TRBV12-4 to TRBJ2-7; weak D call: TRBD2 (6 bases). This CDR3 contains 14 residues. With 5 bases removed from V and 4 bases from J, the gap between germline ends came to 15 bases.

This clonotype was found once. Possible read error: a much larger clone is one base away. CDR3 nucleotide sequence: TGTGCCAGCAGACGACTAGCGGCCTCCTACAATGAGCAGTTCTTC. This encodes CASRRLAASYNEQFF. The chain uses TRBV6-2 or TRBV6-3 and TRBJ2-1, with 9 nucleotides matching TRBD2. The CDR3 has 15 amino acids. The J segment lost 0 bases and the V segment lost 6 bases, leaving 3 bases of the junction unmatched. The germline gives CDR1 MNHEY, CDR2 SVGEGT.

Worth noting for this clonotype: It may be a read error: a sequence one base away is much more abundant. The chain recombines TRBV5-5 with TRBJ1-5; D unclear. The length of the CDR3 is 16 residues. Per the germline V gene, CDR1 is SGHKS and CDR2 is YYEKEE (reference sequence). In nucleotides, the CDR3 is TGTGCCAGCAGCTTGGCCCGGCCCAATAGCAATCAGCCCGAGCATTTT. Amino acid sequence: CASSLARPNSNQPEHF.

Here the CDR3 reads CASREIEPDEQFF. The CDR3 coding sequence is TGTGCCAGCCGAGAAATAGAGCCCGATGAGCAGTTCTTC. The rearrangement uses TRBV6-1 and TRBJ2-1; D is uncertain. V was cut by 8 bases and J by 8 bases, with 16 bases left in between. CDR1 is MNHNS, CDR2 SASEGT, per germline. This CDR3 comprises 13 residues.

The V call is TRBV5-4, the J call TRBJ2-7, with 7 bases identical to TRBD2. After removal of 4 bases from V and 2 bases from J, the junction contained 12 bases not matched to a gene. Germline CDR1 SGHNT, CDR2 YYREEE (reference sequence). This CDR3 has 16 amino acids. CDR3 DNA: TGTGCCAGCAGCCCGGGGGGAGGGCCTGGGACCTACGAGCAGTACTTC. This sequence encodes CASSPGGGPGTYEQYF.

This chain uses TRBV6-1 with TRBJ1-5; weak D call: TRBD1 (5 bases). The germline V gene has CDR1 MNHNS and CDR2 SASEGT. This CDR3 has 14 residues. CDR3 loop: CGEPGNNSNQPQHF. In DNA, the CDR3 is TGTGGCGAGCCAGGGAACAATAGCAATCAGCCCCAGCATTTT.

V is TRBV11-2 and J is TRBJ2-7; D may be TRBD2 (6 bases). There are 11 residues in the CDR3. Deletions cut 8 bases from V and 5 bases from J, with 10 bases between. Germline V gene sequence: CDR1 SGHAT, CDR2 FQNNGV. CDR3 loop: CASRTTDEQYF. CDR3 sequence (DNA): TGTGCCAGCCGGACTACCGACGAGCAGTACTTC. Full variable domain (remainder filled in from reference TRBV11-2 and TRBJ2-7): EAGVAQSPRYKIIEKRQSVAFWCNPISGHATLYWYQQILGQGPKLLIQFQNNGVVDDSQLPKDRFSAERLKGVDSTLKIQPAKLEDSAVYLCASRTTDEQYFGPGTRLTVT.

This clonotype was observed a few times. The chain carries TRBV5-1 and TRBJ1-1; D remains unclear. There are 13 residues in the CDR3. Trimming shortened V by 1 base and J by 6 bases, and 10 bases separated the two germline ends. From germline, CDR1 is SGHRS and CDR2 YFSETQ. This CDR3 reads CASSLSPDAEAFF. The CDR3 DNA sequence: TGCGCCAGCAGCTTGTCCCCGGACGCTGAAGCTTTCTTT.

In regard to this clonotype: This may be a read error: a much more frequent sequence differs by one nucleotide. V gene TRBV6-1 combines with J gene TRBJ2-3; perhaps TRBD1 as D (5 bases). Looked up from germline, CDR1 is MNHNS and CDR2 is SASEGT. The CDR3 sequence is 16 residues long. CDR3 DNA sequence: TGTGCCAGAAGTGAGGTAGGACAAGCGATCACAGATACGCAGTATTTT. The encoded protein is CARSEVGQAITDTQYF.

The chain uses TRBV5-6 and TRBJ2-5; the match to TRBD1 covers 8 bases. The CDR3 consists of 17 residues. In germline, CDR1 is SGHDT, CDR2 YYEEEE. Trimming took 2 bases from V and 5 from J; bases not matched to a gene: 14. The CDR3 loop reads CASSFGYGQGKVETQYF. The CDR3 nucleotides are TGTGCCAGCAGCTTCGGATATGGACAGGGAAAGGTCGAGACCCAGTACTTC.

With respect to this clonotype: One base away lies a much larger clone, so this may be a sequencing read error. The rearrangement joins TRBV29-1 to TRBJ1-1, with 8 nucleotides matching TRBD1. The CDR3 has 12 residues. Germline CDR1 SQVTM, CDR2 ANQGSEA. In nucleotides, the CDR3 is TGCAGCGTTGCGGACAGGGCCCCGCTCGCTCTCTTT. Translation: CSVADRAPLALF.

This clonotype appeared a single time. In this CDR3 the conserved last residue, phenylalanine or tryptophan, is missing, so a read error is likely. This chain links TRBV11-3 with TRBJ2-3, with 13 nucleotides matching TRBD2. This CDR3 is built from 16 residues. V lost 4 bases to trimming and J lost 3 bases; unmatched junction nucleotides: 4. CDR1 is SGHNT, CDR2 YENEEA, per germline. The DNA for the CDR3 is TGTGCCAGCAGCTCGGGGACTAGCGGGACTACAGATACGCAGTATTAT. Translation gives CASSSGTSGTTDTQYY.

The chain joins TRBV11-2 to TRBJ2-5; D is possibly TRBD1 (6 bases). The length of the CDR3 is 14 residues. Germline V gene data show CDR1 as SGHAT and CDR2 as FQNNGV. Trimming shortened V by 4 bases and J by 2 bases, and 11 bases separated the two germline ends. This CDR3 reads CASSSDSPQETQYF. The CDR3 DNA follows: TGTGCCAGCAGCTCGGACAGTCCTCAAGAGACCCAGTACTTC.

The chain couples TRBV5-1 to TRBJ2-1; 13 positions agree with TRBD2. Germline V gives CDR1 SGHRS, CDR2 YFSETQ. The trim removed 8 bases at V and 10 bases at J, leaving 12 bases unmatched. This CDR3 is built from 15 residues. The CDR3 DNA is TGCGCCAGTAGCGTATCGACGGGACTAGCGGGAGAGCAGTTCTTC. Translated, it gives CASSVSTGLAGEQFF. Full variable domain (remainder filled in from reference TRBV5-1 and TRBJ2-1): KAGVTQTPRYLIKTRGQQVTLSCSPISGHRSVSWYQQTPGQGLQFLFEYFSETQRNKGNFPGRFSGRQFSNSRSEMNVSTLELGDSALYLCASSVSTGLAGEQFFGPGTRLTVL.

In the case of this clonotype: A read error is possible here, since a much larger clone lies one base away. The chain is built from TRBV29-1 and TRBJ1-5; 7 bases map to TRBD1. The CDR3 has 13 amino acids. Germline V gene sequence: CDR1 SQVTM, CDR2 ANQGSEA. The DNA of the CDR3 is TGCCGCGCCCAGACAGGGCTCTCTCAGCCCCAGCATTTT. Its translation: CRAQTGLSQPQHF.

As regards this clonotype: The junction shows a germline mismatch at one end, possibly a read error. The DNA for the CDR3 is TGTACCATCAGTGAGTCGAGCGGGAGGGGTGCCTACAATGAACAGTTCTTC. This encodes CTISESSGRGAYNEQFF. The chain links TRBV10-3 to TRBJ2-1, with 10 bases matching TRBD2. The CDR3 consists of 17 residues. Germline-derived CDR1 and CDR2 are ENHRY and SYGVKD.

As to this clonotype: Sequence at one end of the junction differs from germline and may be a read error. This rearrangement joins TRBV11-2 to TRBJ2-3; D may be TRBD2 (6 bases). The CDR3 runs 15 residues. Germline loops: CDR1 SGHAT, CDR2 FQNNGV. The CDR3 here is CASSPQGLETDMQYF. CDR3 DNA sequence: TGTGCCAGCAGCCCTCAGGGACTCGAGACAGATATGCAGTATTTT.

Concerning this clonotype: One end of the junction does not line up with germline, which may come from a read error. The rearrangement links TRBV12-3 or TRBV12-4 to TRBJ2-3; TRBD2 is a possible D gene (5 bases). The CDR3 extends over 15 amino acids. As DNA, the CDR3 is TGTGCCAGCAGTTTTGTGAGGGCCCCGGAGGATACGAAGTATTTT. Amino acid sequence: CASSFVRAPEDTKYF.